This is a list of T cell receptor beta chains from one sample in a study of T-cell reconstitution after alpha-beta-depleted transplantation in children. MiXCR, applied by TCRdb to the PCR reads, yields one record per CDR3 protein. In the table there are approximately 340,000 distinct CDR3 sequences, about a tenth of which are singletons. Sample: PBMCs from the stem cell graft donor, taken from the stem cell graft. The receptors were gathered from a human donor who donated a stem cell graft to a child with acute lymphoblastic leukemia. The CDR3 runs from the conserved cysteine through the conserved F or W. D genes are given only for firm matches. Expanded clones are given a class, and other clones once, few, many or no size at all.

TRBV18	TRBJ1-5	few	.	CASSPETGYNGNQPQHF	TGTGCCAGCTCACCGGAAACAGGGTATAATGGCAATCAGCCCCAGCATTTT
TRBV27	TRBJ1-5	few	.	CASSLQGLGQPQHF	TGTGCCAGCAGTTTACAGGGGTTGGGTCAGCCCCAGCATTTT
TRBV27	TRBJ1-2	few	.	CASSLSWGAGGYTF	TGTGCCAGCAGTTTAAGTTGGGGGGCTGGGGGCTACACCTTC
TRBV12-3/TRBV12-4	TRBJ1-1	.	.	CASSPRGSTEAFF	TGTGCCAGCAGCCCCCGGGGGAGCACTGAAGCTTTCTTT
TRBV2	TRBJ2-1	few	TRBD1	CASYHPGQVSYNEQFF	TGTGCCAGCTACCACCCGGGACAGGTCTCCTACAATGAGCAGTTCTTC
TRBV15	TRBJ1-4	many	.	CATSRDRRGFNEKLFF	TGTGCCACCAGCAGAGATCGGAGGGGCTTTAATGAAAAACTGTTTTTT
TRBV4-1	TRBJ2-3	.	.	CASSQWAPPDTQYF	TGCGCCAGCAGCCAATGGGCCCCCCCAGATACGCAGTATTTT
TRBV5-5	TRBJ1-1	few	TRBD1	CASSIRSGQGSEAFF	TGTGCCAGCAGCATTAGGAGTGGACAGGGGAGTGAAGCTTTCTTT
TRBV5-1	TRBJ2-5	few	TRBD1	CASCDRAATTQYF	TGCGCCAGCTGCGACAGGGCCGCGACGACCCAATACTTC
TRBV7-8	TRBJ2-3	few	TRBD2	CASSIRPGLAGDDTDTQYF	TGTGCCAGCAGCATCCGACCGGGACTAGCGGGGGACGACACAGATACGCAGTATTTT
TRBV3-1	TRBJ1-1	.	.	CASSQVGEIDEAFF	TGTGCCAGCAGCCAAGTGGGCGAGATAGATGAAGCTTTCTTT
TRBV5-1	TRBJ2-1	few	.	CASRAEPRGYNEQFF	TGCGCCAGCAGAGCAGAGCCAAGGGGCTACAATGAGCAGTTCTTC
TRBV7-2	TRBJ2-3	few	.	CASSSLGLPADTQYF	TGTGCCAGCAGCTCTCTGGGACTGCCCGCAGATACGCAGTATTTT
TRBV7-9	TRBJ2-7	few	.	CASSSMGLMDSEQYF	TGTGCCAGCAGCTCGATGGGCCTTATGGATAGCGAGCAGTACTTC
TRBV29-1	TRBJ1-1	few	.	CSVEGGKYPEAFF	TGCAGCGTTGAAGGAGGGAAGTACCCTGAAGCTTTCTTT
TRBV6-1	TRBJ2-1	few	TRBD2	CASSEGTSGNEQFF	TGTGCCAGCAGCGAAGGGACTAGCGGTAATGAGCAGTTCTTC
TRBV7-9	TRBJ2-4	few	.	CASSLVTLRPGENIQYF	TGTGCCAGCAGCTTAGTCACCTTGCGGCCCGGGGAAAACATTCAGTACTTC
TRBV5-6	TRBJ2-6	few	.	CASSLDGGLAGANVLTF	TGTGCCAGCAGCTTGGATGGAGGGTTGGCTGGGGCCAACGTCCTGACTTTC
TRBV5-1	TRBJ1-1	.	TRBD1	CASSFQGGTEAFF	TGCGCCAGCAGCTTTCAGGGGGGCACTGAAGCTTTCTTT
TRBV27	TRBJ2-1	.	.	CASNTQTGVEQFF	TGTGCCAGCAATACCCAGACCGGCGTTGAGCAGTTCTTC
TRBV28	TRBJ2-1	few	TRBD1	CASSFDYRGREGFYTGNEQFF	TGTGCCAGCAGTTTCGACTACAGGGGGCGCGAGGGTTTCTACACAGGCAATGAGCAGTTCTTC
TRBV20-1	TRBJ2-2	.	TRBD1	CSATGTGGISGELFF	TGCAGTGCCACCGGGACAGGGGGGATCTCGGGGGAGCTGTTTTTT
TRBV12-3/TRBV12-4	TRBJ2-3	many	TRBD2	CASSRTSGRETDTQYF	TGTGCCAGCAGCCGCACTAGCGGGAGGGAAACAGATACGCAGTATTTT
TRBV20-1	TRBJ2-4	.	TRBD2	CSASGLAVPKNIQYF	TGCAGTGCTAGTGGACTAGCGGTACCCAAAAACATTCAGTACTTC
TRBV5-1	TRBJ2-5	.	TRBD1	CASSLTRQGAGETQYF	TGCGCCAGCAGCCTAACTCGACAGGGGGCCGGAGAGACCCAGTACTTC
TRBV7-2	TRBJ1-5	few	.	CASSLFSVGQPQHF	TGTGCCAGCAGCTTATTCTCAGTCGGGCAGCCCCAGCATTTT
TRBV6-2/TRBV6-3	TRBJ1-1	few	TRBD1	CASTPQGTEAFF	TGTGCCAGCACCCCACAGGGGACGGAAGCTTTCTTT